The subject of this entry is one T cell receptor beta chain. Profiled with immunoSEQ multiplex PCR; TCRdb holds only in-frame clones, not every one. The sample includes approximately 77,000 clones, over 70% seen only once; the top ten take 22%. The data belong to a study of radiotherapy plus CTLA-4 blockade in lung cancer. Across the study: Among enrolled patients, approximately 18% responded and 25% to 35% achieved disease control.

The sequencing here drew on peripheral blood, taken from a patient treated with radiotherapy plus ipilimumab. The receptor's source is a human donor with non-small cell lung cancer whose response to radiotherapy plus ipilimumab could not be evaluated. Some clones in this sample may be carry-over from other donors' samples.

This CDR3 reads CARTEDRERGNSPLHF. The CDR3 bases are TGTGCCCGGACCGAGGACAGGGAGAGGGGTAATTCACCCCTCCACTTT. The gene calls are TRBV10-3 and TRBJ1-6, with 8 bases fitting TRBD1. The V and J ends lost 11 bases and 6 bases, in that order; junction bases with no gene match: 15. This CDR3 spans 16 amino acids. The germline V gene encodes CDR1 ENHRY and CDR2 SYGVKD.